This is a list of T cell receptor beta chains from one sample in a study of T-cell reconstitution after alpha-beta-depleted transplantation in children. MiXCR, run by TCRdb on the PCR reads, gives a single entry per CDR3 protein. The table has tens of thousands of distinct CDR3 sequences, roughly 6.3% seen once; the top ten hold 5.5% to 7%. Here the sequenced sample was PBMCs, mostly from graft donor cells, taken 180 days after TCRalphabeta/CD19-depleted stem cell transplant. These receptors originate from a male patient younger than 18 who had a stem cell transplant for acute myeloid leukemia, so the T cells may come from the graft donor. CDR3s include the opening cysteine and the closing phenylalanine or tryptophan. Each record gives: D gene, V gene, clone size, J gene, CDR3 DNA, CDR3 protein. A D gene is named only where the DNA matches it firmly. Expanded clones get a size class; other rows say once, few or many, or leave the size out.

NA	TRBV11-2	many	TRBJ2-3	TGTGCCAGCAGCATTCTCGGCGCTTGGACCGCAGATACGCAGTATTTT	CASSILGAWTADTQYF
TRBD1	TRBV28	many	TRBJ1-2	TGTGCCAGCAAAGGGGGCGGTGGCTACACCTTC	CASKGGGGYTF
NA	TRBV6-1	NA	TRBJ1-1	TGTGACAGCAGGAGATCCGACAGGAACACTGAAGCTTTCTTT	CDSRRSDRNTEAFF
NA	TRBV21-1	few	TRBJ2-1	TGTGCCAGAGGGACTGTACCGAGCTCCTACAATGAGCAGTTCTTC	CARGTVPSSYNEQFF
TRBD2	TRBV9	few	TRBJ2-3	TGTGCCAGCAGCGGTCTTAGCGGGAGGGCAGATACGCAGTATTTT	CASSGLSGRADTQYF
NA	TRBV28	many	TRBJ1-6	TGTGCCAGCAAAGGCGGGGGGGGTTATAATTCACCCCTCCACTTT	CASKGGGGYNSPLHF
TRBD1	TRBV19	NA	TRBJ2-4	TGTGCCAGAAGGCACAGGGGAAGCAAAAACATTCAGTACTTC	CARRHRGSKNIQYF
NA	TRBV20-1	medium-sized	TRBJ2-5	TGCAGTGCTAAGACTAGTCAAGAGACCCAGTACTTC	CSAKTSQETQYF
NA	TRBV20-1	many	TRBJ2-1	TGCAGTGCTAGGAACCTAGGAACCTACAATGAGCAGTTCTTC	CSARNLGTYNEQFF
NA	TRBV20-1	many	TRBJ1-5	TGCAGTGCCCGGATGGATAGCAATCAGCCCCAGCATTTT	CSARMDSNQPQHF
NA	TRBV5-1	many	TRBJ2-1	TGCGCCAGCAGCTTGGCGGGTGAGCAGTTCTTC	CASSLAGEQFF
TRBD1	TRBV7-8	many	TRBJ1-6	TGTGCCAGCAGCCTCCGGACAGGTTATAATTCACCCCTCCACTTT	CASSLRTGYNSPLHF
NA	TRBV28	many	TRBJ2-1	TGTGCCAGCAGTTTCGGGAGCTCCTACAATGAGCAGTTCTTC	CASSFGSSYNEQFF
NA	TRBV7-3	many	TRBJ2-5	TGTGCCAGCAGCCATGATGGGCAAGAGACCCAGTACTTC	CASSHDGQETQYF
TRBD1	TRBV25-1	few	TRBJ2-1	TGTGCCAGCAGTGCCGGGACAGGGAGGTTAGGTGAGCAGTTCTTC	CASSAGTGRLGEQFF
TRBD1	TRBV3-1	many	TRBJ2-7	TGTGCCAGCAGCCGGGACAGGGCGGCCTACGAGCAGTACTTC	CASSRDRAAYEQYF
NA	TRBV29-1	many	TRBJ1-2	TGCAGCGTTGGGTCGGGCAACTATGGCTACACCTTC	CSVGSGNYGYTF
TRBD2	TRBV7-8	many	TRBJ2-7	TGTGCCAGCAGCCCGAGGGAGGGTTCCTACGAGCAGTACTTC	CASSPREGSYEQYF
TRBD2	TRBV20-1	many	TRBJ2-2	TGCAGTGCTACGGGGGGTCTCCGTACCGGGGAGCTGTTTTTT	CSATGGLRTGELFF
TRBD1	TRBV28	many	TRBJ2-2	TGTGCCAGCAGAAGTGACAGGGTGGCCGGGGAGCTGTTTTTT	CASRSDRVAGELFF
NA	TRBV6-5	many	TRBJ2-7	NA	CASSSSGRGAGSSYEQYF
TRBD2	TRBV30	many	TRBJ2-5	TGTGCCTGGCAAGCGGGAGAGAAGACCCAGTACTTC	CAWQAGEKTQYF
NA	TRBV28	many	TRBJ2-3	TGTGCCAGCAGTTTGGATATCCCAGATACGCAGTATTTT	CASSLDIPDTQYF
NA	TRBV29-1	many	TRBJ1-1	TGCAGCGCCTTGGACAGAGCAGGGACTGAAGCTTTCTTT	CSALDRAGTEAFF
NA	TRBV9	medium-sized	TRBJ2-1	TGTGCCAGCAGCGTAGACCTTACAGGGCTGAGCTCCTACAATGAGCAGTTCTTC	CASSVDLTGLSSYNEQFF
NA	TRBV7-9	many	TRBJ2-5	TGTGCCAGCAGCCCTGACCCCGGGGGACACCAAGAGACCCAGTACTTC	CASSPDPGGHQETQYF
NA	TRBV9	medium-sized	TRBJ2-1	TGTGCCAGCAGCGTAGCGGTAGGGGCTGGTGAGCAGTTCTTC	CASSVAVGAGEQFF
NA	TRBV6-2/TRBV6-3	medium-sized	TRBJ1-4	TGTGCCAGCAGTTACGGGTCAGCGACGGAAAAACTGTTTTTT	CASSYGSATEKLFF
NA	TRBV5-4	many	TRBJ2-7	TGTGCCAGCAGCTTGGGACAGTCCTACGAGCAGTACTTC	CASSLGQSYEQYF
NA	TRBV4-2	many	TRBJ2-1	TGTGCCAGCAGCCAGGACCTCCTAAGCAGGGAGCAGTTCTTC	CASSQDLLSREQFF
NA	TRBV7-6	many	TRBJ1-4	TGTGCCTCAGCGGTGATAGGCGAAAAACTGTTTTTT	CASAVIGEKLFF
NA	TRBV6-2/TRBV6-3	many	TRBJ2-3	TGTGCCAGCAGGGAGGGAGCGCATAGCACAGATACGCAGTATTTT	CASREGAHSTDTQYF
TRBD1	TRBV9	many	TRBJ1-2	TGTGCCAGCAGCCCCCGACAGGGAGGAGATGGCTACACCTTC	CASSPRQGGDGYTF
NA	TRBV6-2/TRBV6-3	many	TRBJ2-7	TGTGCCAGCAGTTATACCGCAGTCTTCTCCTACGAGCAGTACTTC	CASSYTAVFSYEQYF
TRBD1	TRBV5-1	NA	TRBJ2-1	TGCGCCAGCAGCTGGGATTGGACAGGCAAATCCTACAATGAGCAGTTCTTC	CASSWDWTGKSYNEQFF
TRBD2	TRBV29-1	many	TRBJ2-1	TGCAGCGTTGAGGCGGGAGGCTTC	CSVEAGGF
TRBD2	TRBV9	many	TRBJ2-3	TGTGCCAGCAGCGTAGTCACTAGCGGGAGGCCCAGCACAGATACGCAGTATTTT	CASSVVTSGRPSTDTQYF
TRBD1	TRBV20-1	many	TRBJ2-3	TGCAGTGCTAGAGGAGTACCAGGGGGATACACAGATACGCAGTATTTT	CSARGVPGGYTDTQYF
NA	TRBV5-6	many	TRBJ1-1	TGTGCCAGCAGCTTTAGGGTCCGGGGAGTGACTGAAGCTTTCTTT	CASSFRVRGVTEAFF
TRBD1	TRBV5-4	many	TRBJ1-1	TGTGCCAGCAGCTTTACAGGGGGCTTGGGCACTGAAGCTTTCTTT	CASSFTGGLGTEAFF
TRBD2	TRBV5-4	many	TRBJ2-1	TGTGCCAGCAGCCTGGGACTAGCGGGAGCCTCTACCTACAATGAGCAGTTCTTC	CASSLGLAGASTYNEQFF
NA	TRBV11-1	many	TRBJ2-2	TGTGCCAGCAGCTTTCGGTTCTCCTCATATCATGGCACCGGGGAGCTGTTTTTT	CASSFRFSSYHGTGELFF
NA	TRBV30	many	TRBJ2-7	TGTGCCTGGATAGGCGACTCACCCTACGAGCAGTACTTC	CAWIGDSPYEQYF
NA	TRBV10-3	many	TRBJ2-7	TGTGCCATCAGTGAGATTCCTAGCGACTACGAGCAGTACTTC	CAISEIPSDYEQYF
NA	TRBV9	many	TRBJ2-3	TGTGCCAGCAGTCGGACGGGGGGCCCAAGCACAGATACGCAGTATTTT	CASSRTGGPSTDTQYF
TRBD1	TRBV7-8	many	TRBJ1-2	TGTGCCAGCAGCAACCGGGACAGGGATTATGGCTACACCTTC	CASSNRDRDYGYTF
NA	TRBV7-9	many	TRBJ1-2	TGTGCCAGCAGCTTAGGAGGGTATGGCTACACCTTC	CASSLGGYGYTF
TRBD2	TRBV7-2	medium-sized	TRBJ2-1	TGTGCCAGCAGCTTAGCAGGGTGGGCGGGAGTCCGCTACAATGAGCAGTTCTTC	CASSLAGWAGVRYNEQFF
NA	TRBV18	NA	TRBJ2-7	TGTGCCAGCTCAACCACTCGGGGACCTTATTCTCCCTCCTACGAGCAGTACTTC	CASSTTRGPYSPSYEQYF
TRBD2	TRBV4-2	medium-sized	TRBJ2-3	TGTGCCAGCAGCCAAGGGACTAGCGCAGATACGCAGTATTTT	CASSQGTSADTQYF
NA	TRBV7-2	many	TRBJ2-3	TGTGCCAGCAGCTTAGTAGGATCTAGCACAGATACGCAGTATTTT	CASSLVGSSTDTQYF
NA	TRBV10-3	many	TRBJ2-6	TGTGCCATCGCCCGCGGCTCTGGGGCCAACGTCCTGACTTTC	CAIARGSGANVLTF
NA	TRBV4-3	many	TRBJ2-7	TGCGCCAGCAGCCAAGATCGCACAAGGATAGGCGAGCAGTACTTC	CASSQDRTRIGEQYF
NA	TRBV29-1	medium-sized	TRBJ2-1	TGCAGCATCGTATGGGGGAATGAGCAGTTCTTC	CSIVWGNEQFF
TRBD2	TRBV7-3	many	TRBJ2-1	TGTGCCAGCAGCCTCACGCCGCAAGCGGGAGGGCCGAGGAATGAGCAGTTCTTC	CASSLTPQAGGPRNEQFF
TRBD1	TRBV5-1	many	TRBJ2-3	TGCGCCAGCAGCTTTGACGGGACAGGTGATCCTGCGCAGTATTTT	CASSFDGTGDPAQYF
TRBD2	TRBV28	many	TRBJ2-5	TGTGCCAGCAGGGGGGCGGCGGGAGGAGAGACCCAGTACTTC	CASRGAAGGETQYF
NA	TRBV6-2/TRBV6-3	many	TRBJ2-7	TGTGCCAGCAGTTATCTGCGGGAGCAGTACTTC	CASSYLREQYF
TRBD1	TRBV7-2	many	TRBJ2-1	TGTGCCAGCAGCTTAGCATCAGACAGGGGCCATGAGCAGTTCTTC	CASSLASDRGHEQFF
NA	TRBV27	many	TRBJ1-4	TGTGCCAGTCCGAGGGTGTCTGGAATTGTTCGTGAAAAACTGTTTTTT	CASPRVSGIVREKLFF